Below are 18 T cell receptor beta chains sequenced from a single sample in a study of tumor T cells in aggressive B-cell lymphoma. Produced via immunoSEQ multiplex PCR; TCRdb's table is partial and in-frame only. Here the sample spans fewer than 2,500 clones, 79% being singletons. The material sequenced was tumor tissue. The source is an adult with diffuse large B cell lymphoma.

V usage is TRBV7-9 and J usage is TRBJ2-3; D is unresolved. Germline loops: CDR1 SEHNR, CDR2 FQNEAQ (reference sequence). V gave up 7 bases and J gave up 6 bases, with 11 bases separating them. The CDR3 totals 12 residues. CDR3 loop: CASMEISDTQYF. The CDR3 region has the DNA TGTGCCAGCATGGAGATCTCCGATACGCAGTATTTT.

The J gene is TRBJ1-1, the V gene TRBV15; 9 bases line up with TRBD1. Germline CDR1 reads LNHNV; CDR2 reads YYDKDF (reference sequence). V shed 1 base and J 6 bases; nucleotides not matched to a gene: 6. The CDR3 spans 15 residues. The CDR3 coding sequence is TGTGCCACCAGCAGAGGGGGACAGGGCCGGGCTGAAGCTTTCTTT. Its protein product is CATSRGGQGRAEAFF.

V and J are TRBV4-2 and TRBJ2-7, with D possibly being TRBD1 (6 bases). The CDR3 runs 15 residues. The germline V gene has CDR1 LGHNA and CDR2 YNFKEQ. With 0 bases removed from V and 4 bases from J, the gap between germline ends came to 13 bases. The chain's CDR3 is CASSQEGRGTYEQYF. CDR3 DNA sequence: TGTGCCAGCAGCCAAGAGGGCAGGGGCACGTACGAGCAGTACTTC.

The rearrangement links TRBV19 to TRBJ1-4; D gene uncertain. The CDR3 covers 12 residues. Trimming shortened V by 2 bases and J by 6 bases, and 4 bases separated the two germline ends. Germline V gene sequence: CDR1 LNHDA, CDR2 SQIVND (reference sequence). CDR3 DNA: TGTGCCAGTAGTATACGGTATGAAAAACTGTTTTTT. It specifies CASSIRYEKLFF.

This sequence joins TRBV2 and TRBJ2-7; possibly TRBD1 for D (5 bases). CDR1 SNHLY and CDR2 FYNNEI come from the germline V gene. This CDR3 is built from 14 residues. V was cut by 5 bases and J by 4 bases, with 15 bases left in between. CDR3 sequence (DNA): TGTGCCAGCAGTTTTCAGGGCGGCAGGTACGAGCAGTACTTC. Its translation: CASSFQGGRYEQYF.

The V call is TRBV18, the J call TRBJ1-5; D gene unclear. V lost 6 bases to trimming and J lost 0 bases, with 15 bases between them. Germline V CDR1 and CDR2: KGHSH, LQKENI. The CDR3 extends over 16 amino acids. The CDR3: CASSPFQAISNQPQHF. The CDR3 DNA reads TGTGCCAGCTCCCCTTTCCAGGCTATTAGCAATCAGCCCCAGCATTTT.

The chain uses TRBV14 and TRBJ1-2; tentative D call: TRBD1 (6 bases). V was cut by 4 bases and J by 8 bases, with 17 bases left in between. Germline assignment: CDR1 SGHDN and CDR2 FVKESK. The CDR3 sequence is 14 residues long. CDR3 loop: CASSRSRTAGGYTF. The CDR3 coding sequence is TGTGCCAGCAGCCGCTCAAGGACAGCCGGGGGCTACACCTTC.

The CDR3 region has the DNA TGTGCCAGCACCGCCGGGGCCGGGGAGCTGTTTTTT. Its translation is CASTAGAGELFF. This chain links TRBV2 with TRBJ2-2, with D perhaps matching TRBD2 (5 bases). With 7 bases removed from V and 6 bases from J, the gap between germline ends came to 9 bases. The length of the CDR3 is 12 residues. Germline V gives CDR1 SNHLY, CDR2 FYNNEI.

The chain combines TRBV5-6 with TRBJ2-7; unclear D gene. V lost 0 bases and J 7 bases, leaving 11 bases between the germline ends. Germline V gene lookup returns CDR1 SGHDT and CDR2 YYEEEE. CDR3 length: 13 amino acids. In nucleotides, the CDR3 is TGTGCCAGCAGCTTGGGGCCGGGTGGGGAGCAGTACTTC. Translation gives CASSLGPGGEQYF.

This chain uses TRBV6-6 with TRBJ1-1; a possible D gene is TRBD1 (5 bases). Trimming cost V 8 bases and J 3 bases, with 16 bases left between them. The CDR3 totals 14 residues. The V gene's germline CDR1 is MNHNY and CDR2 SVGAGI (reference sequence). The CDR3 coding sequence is TGTGCCAGCGCTATGGCAGGGCTGGACACTGAAGCTTTCTTT. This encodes CASAMAGLDTEAFF.

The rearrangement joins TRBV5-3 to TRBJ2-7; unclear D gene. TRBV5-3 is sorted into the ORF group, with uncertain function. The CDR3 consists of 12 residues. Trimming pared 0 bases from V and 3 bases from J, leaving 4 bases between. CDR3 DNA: TGTGCCAGAAGCTTGGCCCGCTACGAGCAGTACTTC. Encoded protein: CARSLARYEQYF.

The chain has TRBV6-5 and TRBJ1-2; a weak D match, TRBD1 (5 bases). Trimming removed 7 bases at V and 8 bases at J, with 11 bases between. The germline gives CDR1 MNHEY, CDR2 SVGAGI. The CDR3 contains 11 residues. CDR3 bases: TGTGCCAGCAAAGGGGCTGGGGGCTACACCTTC. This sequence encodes CASKGAGGYTF.

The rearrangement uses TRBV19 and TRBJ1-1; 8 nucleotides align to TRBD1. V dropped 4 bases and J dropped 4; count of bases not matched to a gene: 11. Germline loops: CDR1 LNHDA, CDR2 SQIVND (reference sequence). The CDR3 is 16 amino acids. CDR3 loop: CASSTRRQGRGTEAFF. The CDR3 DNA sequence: TGTGCCAGTAGTACCAGAAGACAGGGGAGGGGCACTGAAGCTTTCTTT.

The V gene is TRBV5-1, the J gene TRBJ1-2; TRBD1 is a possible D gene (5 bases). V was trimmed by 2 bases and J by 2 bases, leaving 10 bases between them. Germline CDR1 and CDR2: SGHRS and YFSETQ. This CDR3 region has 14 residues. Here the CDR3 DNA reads TGCGCCAGCAGCTTAGTGGACACGAACTATGGCTACACCTTC. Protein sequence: CASSLVDTNYGYTF.

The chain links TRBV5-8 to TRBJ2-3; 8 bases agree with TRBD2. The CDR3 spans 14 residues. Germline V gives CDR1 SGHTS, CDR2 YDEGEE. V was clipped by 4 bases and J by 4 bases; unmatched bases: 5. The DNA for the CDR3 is TGTGCCAGCAGCACCCGGGGGGGCGCAGATACGCAGTATTTT. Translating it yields CASSTRGGADTQYF.

The CDR3 is CASRPTGLGANYGYTF. CDR3 DNA: TGTGCCAGCAGACCAACAGGGTTAGGGGCTAACTATGGCTACACCTTC. The rearrangement links TRBV28 to TRBJ1-2, with D possibly matching TRBD1 (6 bases). The length of the CDR3 is 16 residues. V was pared by 6 bases and J by 0 bases, with 17 bases between. The germline CDR1 and CDR2 sequences are MDHEN and SYDVKM.

DNA of the CDR3: TGTGCCAGCACCCCTTATGGGGGGACAGGGAACTATGGCTACACCTTC. This translates into CASTPYGGTGNYGYTF. This chain uses TRBV27 with TRBJ1-2; TRBD1 matches at 9 bases. J lost 2 bases, V lost 7 bases, and 11 bases had no gene match. This CDR3 has 16 residues. Germline V gene lookup returns CDR1 MNHEY and CDR2 SMNVEV (reference sequence).

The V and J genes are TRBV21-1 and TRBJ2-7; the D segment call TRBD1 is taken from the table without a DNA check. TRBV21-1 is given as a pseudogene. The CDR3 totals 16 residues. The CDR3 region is CASRRPGQRFSYEQYF. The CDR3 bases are TGTGCCAGCAGACGCCCGGGACAACGATTTTCCTACGAGCAGTACTTC.